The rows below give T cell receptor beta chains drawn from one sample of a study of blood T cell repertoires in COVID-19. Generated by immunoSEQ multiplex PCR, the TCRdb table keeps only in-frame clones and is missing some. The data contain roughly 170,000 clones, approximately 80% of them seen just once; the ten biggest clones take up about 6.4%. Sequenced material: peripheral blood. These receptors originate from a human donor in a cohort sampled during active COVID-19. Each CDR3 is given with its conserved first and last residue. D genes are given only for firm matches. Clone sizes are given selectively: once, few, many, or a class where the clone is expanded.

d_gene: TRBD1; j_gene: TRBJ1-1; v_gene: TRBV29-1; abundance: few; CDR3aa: CSVEKGAPFF; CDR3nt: TGCAGCGTTGAAAAGGGGGCTCCTTTCTTT
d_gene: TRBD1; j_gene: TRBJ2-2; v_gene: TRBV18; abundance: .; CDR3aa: CASSPSTGGLNTGELFF; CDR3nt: TGTGCCAGCTCACCGTCAACAGGGGGCCTTAACACCGGGGAGCTGTTTTTT
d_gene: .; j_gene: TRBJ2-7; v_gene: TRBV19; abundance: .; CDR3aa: CASSIFRDSYEQYF; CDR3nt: TGTGCCAGTAGTATTTTCCGTGACAGTTACGAGCAGTACTTC
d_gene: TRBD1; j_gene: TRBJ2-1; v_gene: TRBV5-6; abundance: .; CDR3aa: CASSLAMTGGSAEQFF; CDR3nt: TGTGCCAGCAGCTTGGCCATGACAGGGGGGTCGGCTGAGCAGTTCTTC
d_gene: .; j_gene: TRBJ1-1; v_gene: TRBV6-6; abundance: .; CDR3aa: CASSPSGTEAFF; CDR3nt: TGTGCCAGCAGCCCCTCCGGGACTGAAGCTTTCTTT
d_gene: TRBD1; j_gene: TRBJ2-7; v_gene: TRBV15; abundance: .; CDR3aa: CATSRGGQGHYEQYF; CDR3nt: TGTGCCACCAGCAGAGGGGGACAGGGGCACTACGAGCAGTACTTC
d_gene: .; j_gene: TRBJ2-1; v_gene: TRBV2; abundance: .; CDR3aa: CASVPLGPRANEQFF; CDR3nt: TGTGCCAGCGTCCCTCTGGGCCCCAGGGCGAATGAGCAGTTCTTC
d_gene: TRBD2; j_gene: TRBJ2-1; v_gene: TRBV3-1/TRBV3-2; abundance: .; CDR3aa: CASRHTGLAGEGEQFF; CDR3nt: TGTGCCAGCAGACATACGGGACTAGCGGGGGAAGGTGAGCAGTTCTTC
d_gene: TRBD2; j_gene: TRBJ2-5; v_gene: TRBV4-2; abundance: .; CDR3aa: CASSHTSGKTQYF; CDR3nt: TGTGCCAGCAGCCATACTAGCGGGAAGACCCAGTACTTC
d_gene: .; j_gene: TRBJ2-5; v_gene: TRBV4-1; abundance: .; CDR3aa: CASSQGPEAGLTWETQYF; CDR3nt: TGCGCCAGCAGCCAAGGACCCGAAGCAGGACTAACATGGGAGACCCAGTACTTC
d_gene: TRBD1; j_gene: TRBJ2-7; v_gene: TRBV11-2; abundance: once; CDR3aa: CASSLVYRGLDEQYF; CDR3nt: TGTGCCAGCAGCTTAGTTTACAGGGGGCTGGACGAGCAGTACTTC
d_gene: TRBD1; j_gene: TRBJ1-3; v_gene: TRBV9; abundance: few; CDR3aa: CASSADGTGTTGNTIYF; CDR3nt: TGTGCCAGCAGCGCCGATGGGACAGGGACTACTGGAAACACCATATATTTT
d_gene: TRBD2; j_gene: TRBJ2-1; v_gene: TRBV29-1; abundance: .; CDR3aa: CSVRDYSYNEQFF; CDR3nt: TGCAGCGTCCGGGACTACTCCTACAATGAGCAGTTCTTC
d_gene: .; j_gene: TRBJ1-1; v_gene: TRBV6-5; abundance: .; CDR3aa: CASNSRGLLNTEAFF; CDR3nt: TGTGCCAGCAATAGCAGGGGATTACTGAACACTGAAGCTTTCTTT
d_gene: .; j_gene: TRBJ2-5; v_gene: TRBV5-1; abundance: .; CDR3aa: CASSAGYQETQYF; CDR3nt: TGCGCCAGCAGCGCAGGATACCAAGAGACCCAGTACTTC
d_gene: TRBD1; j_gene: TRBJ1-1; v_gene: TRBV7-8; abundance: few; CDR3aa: CASSPDRALEAFF; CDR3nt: TGTGCCAGCAGCCCGGACAGGGCCCTTGAAGCTTTCTTT
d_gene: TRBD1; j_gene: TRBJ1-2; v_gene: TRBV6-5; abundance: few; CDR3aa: CASSPLWGQRGYTF; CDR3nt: TGTGCCAGCAGCCCGTTGTGGGGACAGCGAGGCTACACCTTC
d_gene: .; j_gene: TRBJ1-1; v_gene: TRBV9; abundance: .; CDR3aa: CASSEGTGTLNTEAFF; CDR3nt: TGTGCCAGCAGCGAGGGAACCGGGACATTGAACACTGAAGCTTTCTTT
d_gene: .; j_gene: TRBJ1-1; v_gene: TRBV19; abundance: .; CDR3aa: CASSITGMYTEAFF; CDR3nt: TGTGCCAGTAGTATAACAGGGATGTACACTGAAGCTTTCTTT
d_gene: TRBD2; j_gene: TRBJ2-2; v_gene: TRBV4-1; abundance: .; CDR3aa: CASSLTAGGSTGELFF; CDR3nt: TGCGCCAGCAGCCTTACGGCGGGGGGATCCACCGGGGAGCTGTTTTTT
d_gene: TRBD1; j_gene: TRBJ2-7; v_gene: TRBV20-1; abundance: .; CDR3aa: CSAGGQGASYEQYF; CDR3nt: TGCAGTGCTGGTGGACAGGGGGCCTCCTACGAGCAGTACTTC
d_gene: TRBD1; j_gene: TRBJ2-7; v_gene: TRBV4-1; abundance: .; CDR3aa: CASSQDGDRGSYYEQYF; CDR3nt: TGCGCCAGCAGCCAAGACGGGGACAGGGGATCCTACTACGAGCAGTACTTC
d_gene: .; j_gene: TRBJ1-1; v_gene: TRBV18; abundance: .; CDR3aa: CASSPPLGGNTEAFF; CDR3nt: TGTGCCAGCTCACCACCGCTCGGGGGGAACACTGAAGCTTTCTTT
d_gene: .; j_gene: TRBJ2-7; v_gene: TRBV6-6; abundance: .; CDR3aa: CAATEQGRASSYEQYF; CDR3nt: TGTGCCGCCACAGAACAGGGCCGAGCTAGCTCCTACGAGCAGTACTTC
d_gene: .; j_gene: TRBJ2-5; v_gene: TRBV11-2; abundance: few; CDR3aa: CASSLAIRGAETQYF; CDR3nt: TGTGCCAGCAGCTTAGCTATCCGGGGGGCCGAGACCCAGTACTTC
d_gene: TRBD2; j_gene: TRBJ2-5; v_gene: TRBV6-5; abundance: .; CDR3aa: CASSLAGLPLETQYF; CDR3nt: TGTGCCAGCAGTCTAGCGGGGCTACCCCTAGAGACCCAGTACTTC
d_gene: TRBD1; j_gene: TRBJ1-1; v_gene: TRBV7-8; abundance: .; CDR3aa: CASSLSLPGQGTEAFF; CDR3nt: TGTGCCAGCAGCTTATCTCTTCCCGGACAGGGCACTGAAGCTTTCTTT
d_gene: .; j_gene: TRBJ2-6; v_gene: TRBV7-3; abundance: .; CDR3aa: CASSLTPTGPGANVLTF; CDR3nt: TGTGCCAGCAGCTTAACTCCAACAGGGCCTGGGGCCAACGTCCTGACTTTC
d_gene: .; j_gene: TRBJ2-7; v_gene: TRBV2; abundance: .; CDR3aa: CASSAGSYEQYF; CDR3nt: TGTGCCAGCAGTGCGGGGTCCTACGAGCAGTACTTC
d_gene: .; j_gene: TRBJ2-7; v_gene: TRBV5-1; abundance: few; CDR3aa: CASGDNYEQYF; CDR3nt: TGCGCCAGCGGTGACAACTACGAGCAGTACTTC
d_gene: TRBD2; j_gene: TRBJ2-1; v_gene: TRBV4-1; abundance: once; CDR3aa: CASSQDHSSGGPFNYNEQFF; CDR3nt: TGCGCCAGCAGCCAAGATCATAGCAGCGGGGGGCCCTTTAATTACAATGAGCAGTTCTTC
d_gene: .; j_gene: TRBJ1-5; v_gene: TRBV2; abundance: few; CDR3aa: CASSGLGTSNQPQHF; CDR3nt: TGTGCCAGCAGTGGACTGGGGACAAGCAATCAGCCCCAGCATTTT
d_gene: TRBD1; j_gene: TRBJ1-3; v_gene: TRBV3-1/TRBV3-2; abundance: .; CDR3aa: CASSPDGGTGSSGNTIYF; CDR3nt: TGTGCCAGCAGCCCCGACGGAGGGACAGGGAGTTCTGGAAACACCATATATTTT
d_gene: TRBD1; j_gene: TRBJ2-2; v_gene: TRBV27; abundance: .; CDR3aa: CASSSGQGKAGELFF; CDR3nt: TGTGCCAGCAGTTCCGGACAGGGCAAGGCCGGGGAGCTGTTTTTT
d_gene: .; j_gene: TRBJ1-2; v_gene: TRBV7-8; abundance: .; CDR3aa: CASRGALGHGYTF; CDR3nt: TGTGCCAGCAGGGGGGCTTTGGGACATGGCTACACCTTC
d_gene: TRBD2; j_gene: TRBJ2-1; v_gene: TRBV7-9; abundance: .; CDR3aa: CASSSLGLADHNEQFF; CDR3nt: TGTGCCAGCAGCTCTCTGGGCCTAGCGGACCACAATGAGCAGTTCTTC
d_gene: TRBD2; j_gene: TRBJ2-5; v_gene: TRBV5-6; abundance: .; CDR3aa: CASSPRAGGRRETQYF; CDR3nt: TGTGCCAGCAGCCCCCGAGCGGGGGGGCGTCGGGAGACCCAGTACTTC
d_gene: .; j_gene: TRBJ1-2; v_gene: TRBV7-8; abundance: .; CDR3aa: CASSLAQQHGYTF; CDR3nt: TGTGCCAGCAGCTTAGCGCAACAGCATGGCTACACCTTC
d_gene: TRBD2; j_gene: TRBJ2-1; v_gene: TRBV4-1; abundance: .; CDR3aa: CASSPVPGLVRNEQFF; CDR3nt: TGCGCCAGCAGCCCCGTACCGGGACTAGTTCGCAATGAGCAGTTCTTC
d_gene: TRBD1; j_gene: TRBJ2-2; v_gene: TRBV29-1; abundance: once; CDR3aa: CSVEQGEGGELFF; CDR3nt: TGCAGCGTTGAACAGGGGGAAGGCGGGGAGCTGTTTTTT
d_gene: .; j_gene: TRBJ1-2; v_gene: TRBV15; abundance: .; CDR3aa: CATSTLGRGNYGYTF; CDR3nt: TGTGCCACCAGCACCCTAGGGCGGGGTAACTATGGCTACACCTTC
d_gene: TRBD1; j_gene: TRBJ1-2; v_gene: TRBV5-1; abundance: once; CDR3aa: CASRPTGFNYGYTF; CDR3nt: TGCGCCAGCAGGCCGACAGGGTTTAACTATGGCTACACCTTC
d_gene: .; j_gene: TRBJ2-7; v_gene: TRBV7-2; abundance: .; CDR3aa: CASSTSSYEQYF; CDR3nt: TGTGCCAGCAGCACGAGCTCCTACGAGCAGTACTTC
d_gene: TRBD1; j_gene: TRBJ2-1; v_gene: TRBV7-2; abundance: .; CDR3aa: CASSGWGQTYNEQFF; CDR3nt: TGTGCCAGCAGCGGGTGGGGACAGACATACAATGAGCAGTTCTTC
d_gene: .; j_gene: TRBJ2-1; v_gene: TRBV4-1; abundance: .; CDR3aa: CASSQDQGGEQFF; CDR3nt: TGCGCCAGCAGCCAAGATCAGGGGGGTGAGCAGTTCTTC
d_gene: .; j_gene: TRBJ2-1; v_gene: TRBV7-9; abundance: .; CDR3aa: CASTFPSSYNEQFF; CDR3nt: TGTGCCTCAACGTTCCCTAGCTCCTACAATGAGCAGTTCTTC
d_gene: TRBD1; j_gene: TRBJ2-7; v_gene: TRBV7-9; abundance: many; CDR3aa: CASSPDGTALYEQYF; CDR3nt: TGTGCCAGCAGTCCCGACGGGACAGCCTTGTACGAGCAGTACTTC
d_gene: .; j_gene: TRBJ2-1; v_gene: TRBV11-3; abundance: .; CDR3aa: CASSLGQAIYNEQFF; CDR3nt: TGTGCCAGCAGCTTAGGGCAGGCGATTTACAATGAGCAGTTCTTC
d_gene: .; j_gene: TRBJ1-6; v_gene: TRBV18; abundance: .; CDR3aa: CASSPLKGGGGSPLHF; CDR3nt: TGTGCCAGCTCACCCCTCAAGGGAGGGGGGGGTTCACCCCTCCACTTT
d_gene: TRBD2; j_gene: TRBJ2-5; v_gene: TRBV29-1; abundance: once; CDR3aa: CSVETSSGGIQETQYF; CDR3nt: TGCAGCGTTGAAACTTCTAGCGGGGGAATCCAAGAGACCCAGTACTTC
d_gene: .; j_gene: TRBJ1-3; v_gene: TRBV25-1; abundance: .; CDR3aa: CASSDRRAGHRNTIYF; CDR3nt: TGTGCCAGCAGTGATCGGAGGGCAGGCCACCGAAACACCATATATTTT
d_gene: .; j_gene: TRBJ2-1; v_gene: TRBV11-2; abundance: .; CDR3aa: CASSQRFSESSYNEQFF; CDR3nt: TGTGCCAGCAGCCAGAGGTTTAGCGAGAGCTCCTACAATGAGCAGTTCTTC
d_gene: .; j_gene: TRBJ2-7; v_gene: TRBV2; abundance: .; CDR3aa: CASRGGSYEQYF; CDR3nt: TGTGCCAGCAGGGGGGGTTCCTACGAGCAGTACTTC
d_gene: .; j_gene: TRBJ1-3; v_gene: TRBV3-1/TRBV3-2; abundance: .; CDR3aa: CASSQPGSGNTIYF; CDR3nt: TGTGCCAGCAGCCAACCGGGGAGCGGAAACACCATATATTTT
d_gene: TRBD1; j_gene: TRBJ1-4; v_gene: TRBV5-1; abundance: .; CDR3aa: CASSFDRATNEKLFF; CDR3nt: TGCGCCAGCAGTTTTGACAGGGCCACTAATGAAAAACTGTTTTTT
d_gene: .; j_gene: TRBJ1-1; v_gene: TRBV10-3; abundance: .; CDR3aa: CAISERPGNTEAFF; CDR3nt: TGTGCCATCAGTGAACGCCCCGGGAACACTGAAGCTTTCTTT